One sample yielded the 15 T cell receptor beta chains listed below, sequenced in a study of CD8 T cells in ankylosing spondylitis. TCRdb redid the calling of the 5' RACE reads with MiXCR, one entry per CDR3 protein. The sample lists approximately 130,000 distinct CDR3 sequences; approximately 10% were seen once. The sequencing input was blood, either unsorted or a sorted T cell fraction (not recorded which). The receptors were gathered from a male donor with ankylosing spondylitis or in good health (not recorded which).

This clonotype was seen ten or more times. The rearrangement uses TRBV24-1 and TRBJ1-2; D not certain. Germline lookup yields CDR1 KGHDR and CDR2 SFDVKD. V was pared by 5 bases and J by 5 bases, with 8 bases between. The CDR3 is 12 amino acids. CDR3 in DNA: TGTGCCACCAGTGCTTCGGGGTATGGCTACACCTTC. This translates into CATSASGYGYTF.

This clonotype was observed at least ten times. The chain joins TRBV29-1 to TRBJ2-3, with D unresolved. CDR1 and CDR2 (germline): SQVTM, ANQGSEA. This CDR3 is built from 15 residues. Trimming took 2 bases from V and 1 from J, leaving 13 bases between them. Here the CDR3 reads CSVESRLPRTDTQYF. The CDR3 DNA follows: TGCAGCGTTGAATCTCGGCTGCCTCGCACAGATACGCAGTATTTT.

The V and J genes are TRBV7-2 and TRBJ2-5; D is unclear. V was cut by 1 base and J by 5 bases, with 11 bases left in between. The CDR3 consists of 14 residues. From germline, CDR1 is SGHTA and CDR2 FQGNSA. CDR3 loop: CASSLEVRWETQYF. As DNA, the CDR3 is TGTGCCAGCAGCTTAGAGGTTCGGTGGGAGACCCAGTACTTC.

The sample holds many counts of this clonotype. Here the CDR3 DNA reads TGTGCCAGCAGTCGGCAGGGGGGACCCACCGGGGAGCTGTTTTTT. Protein: CASSRQGGPTGELFF. The chain combines TRBV2 with TRBJ2-2; maybe TRBD1 (7 bases). Deletions cut 5 bases from V and 4 bases from J, with 14 bases between. Germline V CDR1 and CDR2: SNHLY, FYNNEI. This CDR3 has 15 amino acids.

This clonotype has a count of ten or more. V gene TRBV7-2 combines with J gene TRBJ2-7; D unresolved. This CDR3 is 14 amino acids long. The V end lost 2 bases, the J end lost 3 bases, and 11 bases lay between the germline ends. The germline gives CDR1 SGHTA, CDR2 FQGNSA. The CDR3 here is CASSLWDRRYEQYF. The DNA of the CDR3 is TGTGCCAGCAGCTTATGGGATCGCCGCTACGAGCAGTACTTC.

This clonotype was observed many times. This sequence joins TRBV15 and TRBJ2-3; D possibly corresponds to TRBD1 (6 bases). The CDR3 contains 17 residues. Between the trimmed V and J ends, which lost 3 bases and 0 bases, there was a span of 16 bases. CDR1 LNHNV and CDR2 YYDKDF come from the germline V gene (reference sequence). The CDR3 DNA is TGTGCCACCAGCAGCGACTGGGGACAACCTAGCACAGATACGCAGTATTTT. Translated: CATSSDWGQPSTDTQYF.

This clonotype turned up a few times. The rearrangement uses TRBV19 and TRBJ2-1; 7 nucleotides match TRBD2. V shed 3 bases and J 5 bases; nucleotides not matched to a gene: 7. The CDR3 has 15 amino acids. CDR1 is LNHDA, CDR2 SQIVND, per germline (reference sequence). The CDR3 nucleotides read TGTGCCAGTAGTATCGTCGCGGGAGACGACAATGAGCAGTTCTTC. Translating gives CASSIVAGDDNEQFF.

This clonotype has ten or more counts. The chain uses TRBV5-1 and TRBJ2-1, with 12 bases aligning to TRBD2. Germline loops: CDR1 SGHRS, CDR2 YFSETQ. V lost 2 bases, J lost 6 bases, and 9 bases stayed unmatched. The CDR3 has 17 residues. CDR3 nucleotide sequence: TGCGCCAGCAGCTTCACACCGGGACTAGCGGGCGGCAATGAGCAGTTCTTC. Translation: CASSFTPGLAGGNEQFF.

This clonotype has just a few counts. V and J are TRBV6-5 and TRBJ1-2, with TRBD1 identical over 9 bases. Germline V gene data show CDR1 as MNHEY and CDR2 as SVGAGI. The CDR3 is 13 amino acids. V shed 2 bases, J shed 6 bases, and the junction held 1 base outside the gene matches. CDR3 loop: CASSYGTGNGYTF. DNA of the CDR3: TGTGCCAGCAGTTACGGGACAGGGAATGGCTACACCTTC.

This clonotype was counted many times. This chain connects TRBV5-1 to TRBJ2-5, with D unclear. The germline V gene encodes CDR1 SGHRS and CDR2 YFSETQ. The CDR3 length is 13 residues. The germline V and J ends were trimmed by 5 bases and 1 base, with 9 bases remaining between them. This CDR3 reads CASSRDIQETQYF. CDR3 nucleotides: TGCGCCAGCAGTCGCGACATCCAAGAGACCCAGTACTTC.

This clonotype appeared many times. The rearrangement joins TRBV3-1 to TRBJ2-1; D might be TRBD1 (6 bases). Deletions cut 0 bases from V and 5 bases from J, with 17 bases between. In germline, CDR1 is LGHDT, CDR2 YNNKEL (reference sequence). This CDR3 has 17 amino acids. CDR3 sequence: CASSQDRGSRTHNEQFF. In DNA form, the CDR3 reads TGTGCCAGCAGCCAAGATAGGGGGTCGAGAACCCACAATGAGCAGTTCTTC.

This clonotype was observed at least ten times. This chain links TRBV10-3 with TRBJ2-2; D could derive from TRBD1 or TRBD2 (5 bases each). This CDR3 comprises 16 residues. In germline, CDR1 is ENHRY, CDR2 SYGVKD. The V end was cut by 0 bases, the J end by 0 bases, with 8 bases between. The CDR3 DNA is TGTGCCATCAGTGAGTCAGGGACCGCGAACACCGGGGAGCTGTTTTTT. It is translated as CAISESGTANTGELFF.

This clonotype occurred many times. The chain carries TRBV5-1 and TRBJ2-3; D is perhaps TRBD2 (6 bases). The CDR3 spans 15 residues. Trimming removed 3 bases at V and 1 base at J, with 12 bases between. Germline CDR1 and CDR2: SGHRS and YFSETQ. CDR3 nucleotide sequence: TGCGCCAGCAGCTATAACTGGGGGGGCACAGATACGCAGTATTTT. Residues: CASSYNWGGTDTQYF.

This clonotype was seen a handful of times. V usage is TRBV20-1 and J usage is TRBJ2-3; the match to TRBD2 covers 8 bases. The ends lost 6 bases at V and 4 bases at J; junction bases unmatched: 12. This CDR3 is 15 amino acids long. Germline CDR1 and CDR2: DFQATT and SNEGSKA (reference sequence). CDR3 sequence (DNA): TGCAGTGCCACTGGGACATCCGGGGGGGCAGATACGCAGTATTTT. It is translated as CSATGTSGGADTQYF.

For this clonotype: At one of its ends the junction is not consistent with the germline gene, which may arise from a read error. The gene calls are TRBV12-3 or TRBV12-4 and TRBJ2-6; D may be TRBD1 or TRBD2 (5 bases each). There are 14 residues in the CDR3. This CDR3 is CASSPSSGANGLTF. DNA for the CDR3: TGTGCCAGCAGTCCTAGCTCTGGGGCCAACGGCCTGACTTTC.